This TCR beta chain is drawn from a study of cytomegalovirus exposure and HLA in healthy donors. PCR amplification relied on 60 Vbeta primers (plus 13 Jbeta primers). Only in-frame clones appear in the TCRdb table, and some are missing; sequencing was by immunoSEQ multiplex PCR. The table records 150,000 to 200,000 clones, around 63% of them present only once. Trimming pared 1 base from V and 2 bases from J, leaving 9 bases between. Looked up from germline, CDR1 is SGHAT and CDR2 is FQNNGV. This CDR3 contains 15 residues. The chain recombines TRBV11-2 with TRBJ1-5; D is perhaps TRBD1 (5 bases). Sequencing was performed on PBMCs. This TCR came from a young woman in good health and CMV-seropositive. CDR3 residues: CASSLGQGGNQPQHF. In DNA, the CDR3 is TGTGCCAGCAGCTTAGGTCAGGGCGGCAATCAGCCCCAGCATTTT. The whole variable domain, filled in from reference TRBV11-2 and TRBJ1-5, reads EAGVAQSPRYKIIEKRQSVAFWCNPISGHATLYWYQQILGQGPKLLIQFQNNGVVDDSQLPKDRFSAERLKGVDSTLKIQPAKLEDSAVYLCASSLGQGGNQPQHFGDGTRLSIL.